This T cell receptor beta chain was retrieved from a study of shared clonotypes between healthy human individuals. At a deep level, the assay was run. Measured with immunoSEQ multiplex PCR; TCRdb has only the in-frame clones, and not every one. The sample consists of more than 400,000 clones, roughly 95% of them appearing once. V lost 5 bases to trimming and J lost 4 bases, with 20 bases between them. The germline CDR1 and CDR2 sequences are MDHEN and SYDVKM. CDR3 length: 16 amino acids. The rearrangement links TRBV28 to TRBJ1-2; D is possibly TRBD1 (6 bases). The sample comprised naive CD4+ T cells sorted from blood. Described subset: CD45RA+ positively selected. The source is a woman aged 25 to 39 in good health. The CDR3 loop is CASSPGGGPLGYGYTF. The CDR3 DNA reads as TGTGCCAGCAGTCCCGGGGGCGGCCCCCTAGGCTATGGCTACACCTTC.